Described below is a single T cell receptor beta chain sequence and its context. Its antigen is not known. The data belong to a study of CD8+ T cells in alopecia areata. The study's findings and limits: An increase in clonality over normal scalp was evident in lesional scalp, especially alopecia totalis/universalis. Scalp sequencing captures resident alphabeta T cells of normal skin too.

After isolation, RNA underwent reverse transcription to generate cDNA as the sequencing template. Clones were sequenced by immunoSEQ multiplex PCR, and TCRdb holds only the in-frame ones, with some missing. The sample contains about 150,000 clones, around 58% of which appear only once. The sequences come from CD4+ T cells sorted from blood, collected at week 0. The sequence was obtained from a human donor with alopecia areata.

The CDR3 DNA follows: TGTGCCAGTAAGCTCTGGCCCGGATCTCACCCTGAAGCTTTCTTT. It specifies CASKLWPGSHPEAFF. This chain connects TRBV25-1 to TRBJ1-1; D gene unclear. Trimming removed 9 bases at V and 6 bases at J, with 23 bases between. The length of the CDR3 is 15 residues. The germline CDR1 and CDR2 sequences are MGHDK and SYGVNS.